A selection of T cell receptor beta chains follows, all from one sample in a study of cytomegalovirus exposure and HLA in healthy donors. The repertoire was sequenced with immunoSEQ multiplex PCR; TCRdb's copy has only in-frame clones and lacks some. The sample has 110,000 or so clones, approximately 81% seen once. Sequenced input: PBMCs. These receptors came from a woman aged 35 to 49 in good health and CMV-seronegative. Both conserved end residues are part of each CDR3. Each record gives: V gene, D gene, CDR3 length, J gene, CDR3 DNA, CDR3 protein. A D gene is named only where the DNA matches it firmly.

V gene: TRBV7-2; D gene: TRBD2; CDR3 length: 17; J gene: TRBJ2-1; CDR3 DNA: TGTGCCAGCAGCTTAGCCCACCCACTAGCGGGGGCCAATGAGCAGTTCTTC; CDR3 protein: CASSLAHPLAGANEQFF
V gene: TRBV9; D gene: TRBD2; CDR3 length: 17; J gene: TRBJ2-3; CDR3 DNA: TGTGCCAGCAGCTCCGGGACTAGCGGCTCTAGCACAGATACGCAGTATTTT; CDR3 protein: CASSSGTSGSSTDTQYF
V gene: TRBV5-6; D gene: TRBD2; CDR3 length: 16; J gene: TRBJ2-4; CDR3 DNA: TGTGCCAGCAGCTTGTATCTAGCGGGAGGCAAAAACATTCAGTACTTC; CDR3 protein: CASSLYLAGGKNIQYF
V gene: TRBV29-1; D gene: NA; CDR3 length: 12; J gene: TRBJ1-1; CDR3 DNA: TGCAGCGCGGGGTGCGGGGACACTGAAGCTTTCTTT; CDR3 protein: CSAGCGDTEAFF
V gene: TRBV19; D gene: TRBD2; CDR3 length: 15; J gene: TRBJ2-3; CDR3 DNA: TGTGCCAGTAGTACTTCAGGACTAGCGGGGGGCACGCAGTATTTT; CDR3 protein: CASSTSGLAGGTQYF
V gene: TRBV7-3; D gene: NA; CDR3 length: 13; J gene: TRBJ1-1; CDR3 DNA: TGTGCCAGCAGCTTAAGCGGGAGCACTGAAGCTTTCTTT; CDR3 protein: CASSLSGSTEAFF
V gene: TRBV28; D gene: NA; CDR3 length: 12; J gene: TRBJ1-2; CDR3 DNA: TGTGCCAGCAGTTTAATGTACAGCGGCTACACCTTC; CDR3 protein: CASSLMYSGYTF
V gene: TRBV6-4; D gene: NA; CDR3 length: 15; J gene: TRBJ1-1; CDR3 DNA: TGTGCCAGCAGTGAAGTTGGCGGAAAGAACACTGAAGCTTTCTTT; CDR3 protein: CASSEVGGKNTEAFF
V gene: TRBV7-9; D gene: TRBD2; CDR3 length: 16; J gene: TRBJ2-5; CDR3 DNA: TGTGCCAGCAGCTCCCAGCGGGGGGGTTATCAAGAGACCCAGTACTTC; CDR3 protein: CASSSQRGGYQETQYF
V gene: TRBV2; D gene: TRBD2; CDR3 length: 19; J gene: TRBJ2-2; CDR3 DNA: TGTGCCAGCAGTCCACGTGGACTAGCGGGGTACGGGGACACCGGGGAGCTGTTTTTT; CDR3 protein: CASSPRGLAGYGDTGELFF
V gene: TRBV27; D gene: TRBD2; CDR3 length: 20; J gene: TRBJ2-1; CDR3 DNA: TGTGCCAGCAGTCCCTATCCCCCTATTTCATTAGCGGGGGGGGGCGGGGAGCAGTTCTTC; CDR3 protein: CASSPYPPISLAGGGGEQFF
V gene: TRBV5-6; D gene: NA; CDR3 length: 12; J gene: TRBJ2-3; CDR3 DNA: TGTGCCAGCAGCTTCGGGGGTAGTACGCAGTATTTT; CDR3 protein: CASSFGGSTQYF
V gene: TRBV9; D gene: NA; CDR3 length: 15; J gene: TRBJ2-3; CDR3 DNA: TGTGCCAGCAGCCTCGGGCTAGCGACCACAGATACGCAGTATTTT; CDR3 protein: CASSLGLATTDTQYF